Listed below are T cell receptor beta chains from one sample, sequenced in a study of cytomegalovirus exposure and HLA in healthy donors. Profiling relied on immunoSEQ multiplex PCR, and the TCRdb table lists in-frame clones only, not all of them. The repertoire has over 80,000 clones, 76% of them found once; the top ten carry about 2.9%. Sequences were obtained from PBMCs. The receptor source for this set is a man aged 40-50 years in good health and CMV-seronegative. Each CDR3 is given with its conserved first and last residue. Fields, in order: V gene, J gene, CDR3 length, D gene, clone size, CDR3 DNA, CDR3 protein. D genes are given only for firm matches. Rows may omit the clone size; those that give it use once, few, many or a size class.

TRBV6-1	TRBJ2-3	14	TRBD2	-	TGTGCCAGCACGGGGGGAATGAGCACAGATACGCAGTATTTT	CASTGGMSTDTQYF
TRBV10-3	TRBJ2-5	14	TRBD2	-	TGTGCCATCAGTGACGAGCGGGGGCAAGAGACCCAGTACTTC	CAISDERGQETQYF
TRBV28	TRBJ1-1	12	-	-	TGTGCCAGCAGTTCCTTAGGGGAGGCAGCTTTCTTT	CASSSLGEAAFF
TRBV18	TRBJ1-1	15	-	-	TGTGCCAGCTCACCCTCGTGGGGCAGCAACACTGAAGCTTTCTTT	CASSPSWGSNTEAFF
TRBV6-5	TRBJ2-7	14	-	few	TGTGCCAGCAGTTACCGGGACAACTCCTACGAGCAGTACTTC	CASSYRDNSYEQYF
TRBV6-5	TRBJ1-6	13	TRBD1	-	TGTGCCAGCAGGGGACAGGGGGCTTCACCCCTCCACTTT	CASRGQGASPLHF
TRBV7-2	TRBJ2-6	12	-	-	TGTGCCGGGGGGGGCGGGGCCAACGTCCTGACTTTC	CAGGGGANVLTF
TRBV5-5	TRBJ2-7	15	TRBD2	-	TGTGCCAGCAGCGAGCTTTCGGGGGGTTCCTACGAGCAGTACTTC	CASSELSGGSYEQYF
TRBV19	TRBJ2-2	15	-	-	TGTGCCAGTAGACGATCTAGCTTGAACACCGGGGAGCTGTTTTTT	CASRRSSLNTGELFF
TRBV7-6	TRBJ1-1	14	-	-	TGTGCCAGCAGCTTAGAGCTAACAGGTTCTGAAGCTTTCTTT	CASSLELTGSEAFF
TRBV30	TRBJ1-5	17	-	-	TGTGCCTGGAGTAGTGGCAGATCTCACCTTAGCAATCAGCCCCAGCATTTT	CAWSSGRSHLSNQPQHF
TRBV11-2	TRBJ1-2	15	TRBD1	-	TGTGCCAGCAGACGTCAGGGGGAATGGGTCTATGGCTACACCTTC	CASRRQGEWVYGYTF
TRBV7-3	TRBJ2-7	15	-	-	TGTGCCAGCAGCCCCGGTGTAGGAGAGGGCTACGAGCAGTACTTC	CASSPGVGEGYEQYF
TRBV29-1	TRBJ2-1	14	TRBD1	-	TGCAGCGCGGACCGGGACAGGGACTACAATGAGCAGTTCTTC	CSADRDRDYNEQFF
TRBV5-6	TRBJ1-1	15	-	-	TGTGCCAGCAGCCTGGCGTCAGACATGAACACTGAAGCTTTCTTT	CASSLASDMNTEAFF
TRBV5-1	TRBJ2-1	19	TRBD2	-	TGCGCCAGCAGCTTGGCGGTGACTAGCGGGGGGGCCGATTACAATGAGCAGTTCTTC	CASSLAVTSGGADYNEQFF
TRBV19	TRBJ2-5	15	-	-	TGTGCCAGTAGTACACCCTCGGACAGAGTTGAGACCCAGTACTTC	CASSTPSDRVETQYF
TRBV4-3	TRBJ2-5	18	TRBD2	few	TGCGCCAGCAGCCAAGATTACCTAGCGGGGGGCGGGCGGGAGACCCAGTACTTC	CASSQDYLAGGGRETQYF
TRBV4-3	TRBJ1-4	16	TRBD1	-	TGCGCCAGCAGCCAGTCCTCCGGGACAGGGAATGAAAAACTGTTTTTT	CASSQSSGTGNEKLFF
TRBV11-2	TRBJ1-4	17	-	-	TGTGCCAGCAGGGTTGGGAGGGGCTCAACAACTAATGAAAAACTGTTTTTT	CASRVGRGSTTNEKLFF
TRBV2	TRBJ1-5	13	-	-	TGTGCCAGCATACAGGTAGAAGGACAGCCCCAGCATTTT	CASIQVEGQPQHF
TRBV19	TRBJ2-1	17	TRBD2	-	TGTGCCAGTAGTATAGATTTTTCTAGCGGATCCTACAATGAGCAGTTCTTC	CASSIDFSSGSYNEQFF
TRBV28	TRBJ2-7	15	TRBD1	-	TGTGCCAGCAGTTCGTGGACAGGGGGCACCTACGAGCAGTACTTC	CASSSWTGGTYEQYF
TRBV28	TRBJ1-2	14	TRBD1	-	TGTGCCAGCAGTTTCGCCGGGACAGGGTATGGCTACACCTTC	CASSFAGTGYGYTF
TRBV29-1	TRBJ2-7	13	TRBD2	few	TGCAGCGTTGTGCCTAGCGGGGAGTACGAGCAGTACTTC	CSVVPSGEYEQYF
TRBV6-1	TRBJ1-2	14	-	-	TGTGCCAGCAGTGAAGGGGGGCTTGACTATGGCTACACCTTC	CASSEGGLDYGYTF